This T cell receptor beta chain was identified in a study of T cell changes during pregnancy in multiple sclerosis (dated by TCRdb to 2018 to 2020). Background for the entire study: The study looked at changes in the T cell repertoire across pregnancy in women with multiple sclerosis.

The germline V gene encodes CDR1 SGHTA and CDR2 FQGNSA. CDR3 length: 12 amino acids, cysteine to phenylalanine. The retained sequence is limited to the CDR3, 36 bases, with the frame set at the first base. V is pared back by 5 bases and J by 8 bases, with 12 bases lying between the germline termini. As regards this clone: Its binding antigen is unknown. Base qualities are not recorded, but no much larger clone differs from it by a single base.

Library prep was done by the immunoSEQ multiplex PCR assay. TCRdb carries this immuneACCESS record with in-frame sequences only. Its versions omit some clonotypes, under half of them owing to an unresolved V gene in the studies checked, with the rest unexplained. This sample lists tens of thousands of clones; around nine tenths were detected once. Less than 0.5% of the sample is in the top ten clones. This chain joins TRBV7-2 to TRBJ1-1; the best D guess is TRBD1, with 5 bases matching. The TCR sequence derives from a female donor with multiple sclerosis, enrolled in a pregnancy study. The sample consisted of CD4+ T cells from peripheral blood mononuclear cells, taken in the third trimester of pregnancy. Here is the DNA: TGTGCCAGCAGCCCCCCCTGGACAGAAGCTTTCTTT. Translation gives CASSPPWTEAFF.